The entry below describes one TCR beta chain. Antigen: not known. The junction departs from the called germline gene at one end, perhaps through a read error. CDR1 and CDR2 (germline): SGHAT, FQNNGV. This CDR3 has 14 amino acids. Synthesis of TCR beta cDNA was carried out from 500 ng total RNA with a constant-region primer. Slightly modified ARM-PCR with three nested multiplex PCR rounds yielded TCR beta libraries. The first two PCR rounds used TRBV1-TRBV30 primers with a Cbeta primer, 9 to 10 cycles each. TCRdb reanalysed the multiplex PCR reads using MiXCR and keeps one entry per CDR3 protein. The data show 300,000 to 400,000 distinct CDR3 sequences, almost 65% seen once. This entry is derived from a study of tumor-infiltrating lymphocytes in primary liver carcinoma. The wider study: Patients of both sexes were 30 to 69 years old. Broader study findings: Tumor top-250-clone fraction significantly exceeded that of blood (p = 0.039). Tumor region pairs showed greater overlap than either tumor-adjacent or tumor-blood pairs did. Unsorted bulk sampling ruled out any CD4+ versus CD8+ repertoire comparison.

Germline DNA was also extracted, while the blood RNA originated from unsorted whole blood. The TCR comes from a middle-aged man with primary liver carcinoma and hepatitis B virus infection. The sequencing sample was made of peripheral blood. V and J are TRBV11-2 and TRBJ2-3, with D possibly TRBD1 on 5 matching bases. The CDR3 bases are TGTGCCAGTAGCTTGGGCAGGGTAGCAGATACGCAGTATTTT. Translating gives CASSLGRVADTQYF.